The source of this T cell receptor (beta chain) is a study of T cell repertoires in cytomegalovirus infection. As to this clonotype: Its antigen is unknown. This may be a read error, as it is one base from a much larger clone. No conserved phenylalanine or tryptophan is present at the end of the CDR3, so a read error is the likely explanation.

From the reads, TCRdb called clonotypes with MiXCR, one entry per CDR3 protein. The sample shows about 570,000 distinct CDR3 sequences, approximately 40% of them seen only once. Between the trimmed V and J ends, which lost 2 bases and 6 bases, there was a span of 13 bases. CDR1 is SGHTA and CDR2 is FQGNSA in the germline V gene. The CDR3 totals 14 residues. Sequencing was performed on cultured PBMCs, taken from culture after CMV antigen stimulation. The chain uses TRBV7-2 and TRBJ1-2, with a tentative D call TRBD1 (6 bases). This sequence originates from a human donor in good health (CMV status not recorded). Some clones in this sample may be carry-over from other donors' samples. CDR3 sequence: CASSLRDIVNGYTL. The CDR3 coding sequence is TGTGCCAGCAGCTTAAGGGACATTGTTAATGGCTACACCCTC.